These 28 T cell receptor beta chains came from one sample sequenced in a study of regulatory T cells in long-lasting Graves disease. Building of the TCR beta libraries involved iRepertoire HTBI primers and Arm-PCR of CDR3 regions. TCRdb independently ran MiXCR on the multiplex PCR reads; one entry per CDR3 protein. The table includes around 420,000 distinct CDR3 sequences, 15% detected once. Time point given: newly diagnosed GD, antithyroid drugs for less than 3 months. There was RNA extracted from PBMCs, and the TCR library was made from it. The sample was also reused in another study, on T cells in Graves' hyperthyroidism and ophthalmopathy.

The sample was peripheral blood mononuclear cells (PBMCs), taken at new diagnosis, from a patient treated with antithyroid drugs. These receptors were collected from a woman aged 40 to 49 with Graves disease.

This sequence joins TRBV28 and TRBJ1-5; TRBD1 is a possible D gene (5 bases). V lost 7 bases, J lost 7 bases, and 14 bases lay in between. The CDR3 length is 13 residues. From germline, CDR1 is MDHEN and CDR2 SYDVKM. The CDR3 nucleotides are TGTGCCAGCACCTGGGGGAACAACCAGCCCCAGCATTTT. It translates to CASTWGNNQPQHF.

The chain has TRBV6-5 and TRBJ1-1, with 8 bases matching TRBD1. V lost 4 bases to trimming and J lost 4 bases; unmatched junction nucleotides: 2. The CDR3 runs to 13 residues. Germline V gives CDR1 MNHEY, CDR2 SVGAGI. The CDR3 bases are TGTGCCAGCAGTTCTCAGGGGGCCACTGAAGCTTTCTTT. Translating it yields CASSSQGATEAFF.

This clonotype was detected ten times or more. J is TRBJ2-2 and V is TRBV12-3 or TRBV12-4, with 8 bases fitting TRBD2. V lost 7 bases to trimming and J lost 4 bases; unmatched junction nucleotides: 17. CDR3 length: 18 residues. CDR3 nucleotides: TGTGCCAGCACTACAACCGCGGGGGGTCCGCTCAGCACCGGGGAGCTGTTTTTT. It is translated as CASTTTAGGPLSTGELFF.

At least ten counts were recorded for this clonotype. CDR3 nucleotide sequence: TGTGCCAGCAGCTTACGGGGCGGACTAGCGGGACCCTACAATGAGCAGTTCTTC. This encodes CASSLRGGLAGPYNEQFF. The chain has TRBV7-3 and TRBJ2-1, with 12 positions matching TRBD2. The V gene's germline CDR1 is SGHTA and CDR2 FQGTGA. The CDR3 runs 18 residues. J gave up 2 bases and V 2 bases, and 7 bases lay outside the gene matches. Complete variable domain (other parts from reference TRBV7-3 and TRBJ2-1): GAGVSQTPSNKVTEKGKYVELRCDPISGHTALYWYRQSLGQGPEFLIYFQGTGAADDSGLPNDRFFAVRPEGSVSTLKIQRTERGDSAVYLCASSLRGGLAGPYNEQFFGPGTRLTVL.

To note about this clonotype: A much larger clone lies a single base off, so this may be a read error. The chain combines TRBV20-1 with TRBJ2-1; no firm D call. The J call may be faulty, since TRBJ2-7 better matches the DNA end. This CDR3 contains 12 residues. The germline gives CDR1 DFQATT, CDR2 SNEGSKA (reference sequence). For the CDR3, the DNA is TGCAGTGCTGCACAAGGCTACAATGAGCAGTACTTC. Its protein is CSAAQGYNEQYF.

This clonotype was detected many times. The chain combines TRBV12-3 or TRBV12-4 with TRBJ2-6; no clear D. V lost 3 bases to trimming and J lost 2 bases, with 2 bases between them. The CDR3 is 13 residues long. CDR3 loop: CASSFTGANVLTF. DNA of the CDR3: TGTGCCAGCAGTTTTACTGGGGCCAACGTCCTGACTTTC.

The genes are TRBV5-1 and TRBJ2-7; TRBD2 matches 7 bases. Germline V gene data show CDR1 as SGHRS and CDR2 as YFSETQ. V was clipped by 5 bases and J by 7 bases; unmatched bases: 9. This CDR3 is built from 13 residues. The CDR3 protein is CASSPMGRGEQYF. CDR3 DNA: TGCGCCAGCAGTCCGATGGGGAGGGGAGAGCAGTACTTC.

This clonotype was counted many times. The chain links TRBV7-8 to TRBJ2-7, with no clear D. The V gene's germline CDR1 is SGHVS and CDR2 FQNEAQ. V was clipped by 8 bases and J by 2 bases, with 19 bases between them. This CDR3 has 15 amino acids. CDR3 sequence reads: CASYDVSADPYEQYF. DNA of the CDR3: TGTGCCAGCTATGATGTCTCGGCGGATCCCTACGAGCAGTACTTC.

Worth noting for this clonotype: Here the CDR3 omits its conserved ending phenylalanine or tryptophan, so a read error is the likely source. The chain uses TRBV5-1 and TRBJ2-7, with 8 bases matching TRBD2. CDR3 length: 19 amino acids. CDR1 and CDR2 (germline): SGHRS, YFSETQ. V was pared by 4 bases and J by 2 bases, with 20 bases of the junction left unmatched. CDR3 loop: CASSPVPNLPGLGTYEQYL. CDR3 in DNA: TGCGCCAGCAGCCCCGTGCCGAACCTACCGGGACTAGGCACCTACGAGCAGTACCTC.

This clonotype was picked up many times. The J gene is TRBJ2-7, the V gene TRBV18; possible D gene TRBD2, 6 bases. The CDR3 is made up of 14 amino acids. Per germline, CDR1 KGHSH and CDR2 LQKENI. The ends were cut back, 3 bases at V and 4 bases at J, with 13 bases in the middle. The CDR3 loop is CASSPGRNQYEQYF. The CDR3 bases are TGTGCCAGCTCACCCGGGAGAAACCAATACGAGCAGTACTTC.

With respect to this clonotype: A far larger clone is a single base away, which makes a read error likely. The chain uses TRBV7-2 and TRBJ2-5, with 7 bases aligning to TRBD2. Germline V CDR1 and CDR2: SGHTA, FQGNSA. This CDR3 has 18 residues. The junction had 19 bases not matched to a gene; V was cut back by 6 bases and J by 3 bases. CDR3: CASSSNSAEAGREETQYF. The CDR3 nucleotides are TGTGCCAGCAGTTCCAACTCAGCGGAAGCTGGGAGGGAAGAGACCCAGTACTTC.

This clonotype was observed a handful of times. This could be a read error, since a much larger clone is one nucleotide away. In this CDR3 the conserved last residue, phenylalanine or tryptophan, is missing, so a read error is likely. The rearrangement links TRBV27 to TRBJ2-7, with D possibly TRBD2 on 5 matching bases. The V gene's germline CDR1 is MNHEY and CDR2 SMNVEV (reference sequence). V was trimmed by 4 bases and J by 5 bases, leaving 15 bases between them. The CDR3 covers 14 residues. The CDR3 loop reads CASSSRLHTHEQYL. The CDR3 DNA reads as TGTGCCAGCAGTTCGCGACTACATACCCACGAGCAGTACTTG.

The chain joins TRBV29-1 to TRBJ2-1; 9 bases line up with TRBD1. V lost 6 bases, J lost 7 bases, and 10 bases stayed unmatched. Germline V lookup: CDR1 SQVTM, CDR2 ANQGSEA. The CDR3 extends over 14 amino acids. CDR3 in amino acids: CSVSGQGVENEQFF. The CDR3 nucleotides read TGCAGCGTGTCGGGACAGGGTGTTGAGAATGAGCAGTTCTTC.

About this clonotype: In this CDR3 the conserved last residue, phenylalanine or tryptophan, is missing, so a read error is likely. Because the CDR3's place on the DNA is in doubt, the DNA is left out and the CDR3 is given as listed by TCRdb. The chain employs TRBV28 and TRBJ2-1; the table names TRBD1, a call not compared with the DNA. The CDR3 spans 14 residues, counting both ends. Germline CDR1 reads MDHEN; CDR2 reads SYDVKM. CDR3: CASSNRDGHNERFL.

This clonotype was counted ten times or more. This chain links TRBV12-3 or TRBV12-4 with TRBJ1-1, with 8 bases identical to TRBD1. The CDR3 is 15 residues long. V was pared by 6 bases and J by 0 bases, with 6 bases of the junction left unmatched. Here the CDR3 DNA reads TGTGCCAGCAGAGGACAGGGTGCCCTGAACACTGAAGCTTTCTTT. As protein: CASRGQGALNTEAFF.

The chain couples TRBV18 to TRBJ2-3; 11 bases match TRBD2. After removal of 3 bases from V and 2 bases from J, the junction contained 4 bases not matched to a gene. The germline gives CDR1 KGHSH, CDR2 LQKENI. The CDR3 is 16 residues long. This CDR3 reads CASSPSTSGNTDTQYF. The CDR3, as DNA: TGTGCCAGCTCACCCTCGACTAGCGGGAACACAGATACGCAGTATTTT. Full variable domain (remainder filled in from reference TRBV18 and TRBJ2-3): NAGVMQNPRHLVRRRGQEARLRCSPMKGHSHVYWYRQLPEEGLKFMVYLQKENIIDESGMPKERFSAEFPKEGPSILRIQQVVRGDSAAYFCASSPSTSGNTDTQYFGPGTRLTVL.

This clonotype was detected ten times or more. It is likely a read error, because the conserved phenylalanine at the end of the CDR3 is missing. No DNA is shown, since the ends of the CDR3 on it are uncertain; the CDR3 is the one TCRdb lists. CDR3 sequence reads: CAWSVQGTLVL. The chain uses TRBV30 and TRBJ1-1; the D call TRBD1 from the table was never checked on the DNA. CDR1 and CDR2 from the germline V gene are GTSNPN and SVGIG (reference sequence). The CDR3 adds up to 11 amino acids, both ends counted.

This clonotype has a count of ten or more. This chain connects TRBV2 to TRBJ2-7, with D maybe TRBD2 (6 bases). Germline V gene data show CDR1 as SNHLY and CDR2 as FYNNEI. The V end was cut by 7 bases, the J end by 4 bases, with 17 bases between. The CDR3 sequence is 14 residues long. In nucleotides, the CDR3 is TGTGCCAGCACCCGAGAAGCGGGTGTGTACGAGCAGTACTTC. This gives the protein CASTREAGVYEQYF.

This clonotype appeared many times. The chain couples TRBV13 to TRBJ1-6, with TRBD1 matching 7 bases. The CDR3 is 16 residues long. J gave up 7 bases and V 5 bases, and 11 bases lay outside the gene matches. The germline V gene encodes CDR1 PRHDT and CDR2 FYEKMQ (reference sequence). The DNA of the CDR3 is TGTGCCAGCAGCCGAAGGACAGGAGTACCGAATTCACCCCTCCACTTT. Its protein is CASSRRTGVPNSPLHF.

This rearrangement joins TRBV3-1 to TRBJ2-2; 7 bases map to TRBD1. Germline loops: CDR1 LGHDT, CDR2 YNNKEL (reference sequence). This CDR3 is built from 15 residues. The V gene end was trimmed by 5 bases and the J gene end by 7 bases; junction bases not matched to a gene: 10. Here the CDR3 DNA reads TGTGCCAGCAGCGCCCAACAGGGGTTTGTCGGGGAGCTGTTTTTT. It specifies CASSAQQGFVGELFF.

Ten or more counts support this clonotype. The chain employs TRBV9 and TRBJ2-7; a possible D gene is TRBD1 (5 bases). Germline-derived CDR1 and CDR2 are SGDLS and YYNGEE. The CDR3 has 14 amino acids. V lost 4 bases and J lost 3, with 14 bases in between. DNA of the CDR3: TGTGCCAGCAGCCCTGACAGCCACCTCTACGAGCAGTACTTC. It yields the protein CASSPDSHLYEQYF. The full variable domain, completed using reference TRBV9 and TRBJ2-7, is DSGVTQTPKHLITATGQRVTLRCSPRSGDLSVYWYQQSLDQGLQFLIQYYNGEERAKGNILERFSAQQFPDLHSELNLSSLELGDSALYFCASSPDSHLYEQYFGPGTRLTVT.

At least ten counts were recorded for this clonotype. V usage is TRBV28 and J usage is TRBJ1-5; D is ambiguous. CDR1 and CDR2 (germline): MDHEN, SYDVKM. The CDR3 consists of 13 residues. The ends were cut back, 3 bases at V and 7 bases at J, with 10 bases in the middle. The CDR3 loop is CASSLNRVQPQHF. The CDR3 DNA reads TGTGCCAGCAGTTTGAATAGGGTACAGCCCCAGCATTTT.

There are many counts of this clonotype. The V call is TRBV28, the J call TRBJ2-3, with 8 positions matching TRBD1. Germline V lookup: CDR1 MDHEN, CDR2 SYDVKM. V lost 7 bases and J lost 2; bases outside the gene matches: 11. CDR3 size: 16 residues. CDR3 sequence reads: CASMGNLDRVTDTQYF. The CDR3 DNA is TGTGCCAGCATGGGAAATTTGGACAGGGTCACAGATACGCAGTATTTT.

Many counts were recorded for this clonotype. The chain has TRBV6-5 and TRBJ2-7; TRBD1 matches 8 bases. The V gene end was trimmed by 2 bases and the J gene end by 3 bases; junction bases not matched to a gene: 6. This CDR3 has 15 residues. Germline V CDR1 and CDR2: MNHEY, SVGAGI. CDR3 loop: CASSYDGQGGYEQYF. The CDR3 nucleotides are TGTGCCAGCAGTTACGACGGACAGGGTGGCTACGAGCAGTACTTC.

This sequence joins TRBV4-3 and TRBJ2-3; 11 bases agree with TRBD2. The CDR3 runs 16 residues. The V segment lost 0 bases and the J segment 8 bases; nucleotides outside the gene matches: 7. Germline V gene sequence: CDR1 LGHNA, CDR2 YSLEER. The chain's CDR3 is CASSQDLGLAGGTQYF. The CDR3 DNA reads as TGCGCCAGCAGCCAAGATTTAGGGCTAGCGGGAGGTACGCAGTATTTT.

This rearrangement joins TRBV7-8 to TRBJ1-4, with 8 bases identical to TRBD1. V dropped 4 bases and J dropped 5; count of bases not matched to a gene: 6. There are 15 residues in the CDR3. Germline CDR1 is SGHVS and CDR2 is FQNEAQ. CDR3 loop: CASSSIQGVNEKLFF. CDR3 bases: TGTGCCAGCAGCTCCATACAGGGGGTAAATGAAAAACTGTTTTTT.

The chain has TRBV6-5 and TRBJ2-5; 11 bases map to TRBD2. Germline trimming cut 0 bases from V and 4 bases from J; bases unmatched to any gene: 7. The germline V gene has CDR1 MNHEY and CDR2 SVGAGI. This CDR3 contains 17 residues. CDR3 in amino acids: CASSYSKGTSGPETQYF. The CDR3 bases are TGTGCCAGCAGTTACTCTAAAGGGACTAGCGGACCAGAGACCCAGTACTTC.

There are many counts of this clonotype. This rearrangement joins TRBV6-9 to TRBJ1-6, with a weak D call TRBD1 (5 bases). CDR1 is MNHGY, CDR2 SVAAGI, per germline. Trimming left V 3 bases short and J 0 bases short, with 12 bases between. The CDR3 is 17 amino acids. CDR3: CASSYSAGSSYNSPLHF. CDR3 DNA: TGTGCCAGCAGTTACAGCGCAGGGAGCTCCTATAATTCACCCCTCCACTTT.